This T cell receptor (beta chain) was obtained from a study of CD4+ T cells in melanoma. General observations from the study: CD8+ T cell, macrophage and B cell function reportedly correlated with neoantigen-specific CD4+ T cells. In melanoma, neoantigen-specific CD4+ T cells reportedly differed in differentiation state.

Profiling relied on immunoSEQ multiplex PCR, and the TCRdb table lists in-frame clones only, not all of them. The data show about 5,700 clones, roughly 70% seen once. As concerns this clone: What it recognizes is unknown.

CDR1 and CDR2 from the germline V gene are MNHNY and SVGAGI (reference sequence). The CDR3 is 11 residues long. Between the trimmed V and J ends, which lost 6 bases and 6 bases, there was a span of 9 bases. The receptor's source is a human donor with melanoma. The chain has TRBV6-6 and TRBJ2-7; D remains unclear. Sequences were obtained from cells from a culture (not recorded whether cultured in vitro). Here the CDR3 reads CASRNSGEQYF. DNA of the CDR3: TGTGCCAGCAGAAACAGTGGCGAGCAGTACTTC.